These 14 T cell receptor beta chains came from one sample sequenced in a study of tumor-infiltrating lymphocytes in oesophageal squamous cell carcinoma. TCRdb re-derived calls from the PCR reads in MiXCR, one entry per CDR3 protein. The sample records about 20,000 distinct CDR3 sequences, approximately 46% being singletons. The specimen was normal esophageal tissue next to the tumor. Every receptor here comes from a female donor with esophageal squamous cell carcinoma.

This clonotype was seen ten or more times. The chain combines TRBV5-5 with TRBJ2-5; 14 bases map to TRBD2. The CDR3 runs to 17 residues. Germline V CDR1 and CDR2: SGHKS, YYEKEE (reference sequence). V dropped 4 bases and J dropped 3; count of bases not matched to a gene: 8. The CDR3 sequence: CASSHGLAGGRKETQYF. In DNA form, the CDR3 reads TGTGCCAGCAGCCATGGACTAGCGGGAGGTCGGAAAGAGACCCAGTACTTC.

This chain uses TRBV7-8 with TRBJ2-5; D may be TRBD1 (6 bases). The DNA matches TRBJ2-1 better at its end, which makes the J call doubtful. Germline V gives CDR1 SGHVS, CDR2 FQNEAQ. The length of the CDR3 is 14 residues. CDR3 coding DNA: TGTGCCAGCAGCTTAATGGGACAATACAATGAGCAGTTCTTC. Translating gives CASSLMGQYNEQFF.

This clonotype was observed a few times. CDR3 coding DNA: TGTGCCAGCAGTGCCAGGCTGAACACTGAAGCTTTCTTT. The encoded protein is CASSARLNTEAFF. V and J are TRBV6-4 and TRBJ1-1; D not resolved. This CDR3 contains 13 residues. Germline CDR1 is MRHNA and CDR2 is SNTAGT. Trimming cost V 4 bases and J 0 bases, with 6 bases left between them.

This clonotype has ten or more counts. The chain employs TRBV4-1 and TRBJ2-1; no firm D call. The J call is in doubt because the DNA end fits TRBJ2-7 better. The germline CDR1 and CDR2 sequences are MGHRA and YSYEKL. This CDR3 has 13 residues. The CDR3 DNA reads TGCGCCAGCAGCCAAGATGAATACTACGAGCAGTACTTC. It encodes CASSQDEYYEQYF.

The V gene is TRBV7-9, the J gene TRBJ2-1, with 11 bases that match TRBD2. Losses at the gene ends were 5 bases for V and 2 bases for J; bases not matched to a gene: 5. The CDR3 covers 16 residues. CDR1 is SEHNR, CDR2 FQNEAQ, per germline (reference sequence). CDR3 sequence reads: CASSPVSGGAYNEQFF. CDR3 DNA sequence: TGTGCCAGCAGCCCCGTTAGCGGGGGGGCCTACAATGAGCAGTTCTTC.

This chain links TRBV2 with TRBJ2-1, with D maybe TRBD2 (5 bases). Near its end, the DNA agrees better with TRBJ2-7, so the J call may be wrong. This CDR3 contains 13 residues. The V gene's germline CDR1 is SNHLY and CDR2 FYNNEI. In DNA, the CDR3 is TGTGCCAGCAACCGGGAAATCTCCTACGAGCAGTACTTC. It is translated as CASNREISYEQYF.

Ten or more counts support this clonotype. A much more abundant neighbour one base away suggests this may be a read error. The CDR3 loop reads CASSLAGTSGVYEQYF. In DNA, the CDR3 is TGTGCCAGCAGCTTAGCAGGGACTAGCGGGGTGTATGAGCAGTACTTC. The rearrangement uses TRBV11-3 and TRBJ2-5; 13 bases agree with TRBD2. With V trimmed by 1 base and J by 11 bases, 10 bases remained unmatched. Germline V gene lookup returns CDR1 SGHNT and CDR2 YENEEA. This CDR3 is built from 16 residues.

This clonotype was seen a single time. The gene calls are TRBV7-3 and TRBJ2-1; D perhaps matches TRBD2 (7 bases). This CDR3 comprises 14 residues. Germline V CDR1 and CDR2: SGHTA, FQGTGA. Between the trimmed V and J ends, which lost 5 bases and 10 bases, there was a span of 18 bases. DNA of the CDR3: TGTGCCAGCAGCAAACAGGGAGGGCCCTACGAGCAGTTCTTC. It yields the protein CASSKQGGPYEQFF.

Concerning this clonotype itself: The conserved closing phenylalanine or tryptophan is absent in this CDR3, likely reflecting a read error. The DNA is omitted, as the CDR3 cannot be located on it reliably, and the CDR3 follows TCRdb's listing. This sequence joins TRBV6-6 and TRBJ2-3. Germline V gene sequence: CDR1 MNHNY, CDR2 SVGAGI (reference sequence). The CDR3 numbers 13 amino acids, ends counted. CDR3 protein: CAASNRYGYTFGS.

The chain has TRBV7-6 and TRBJ1-2, with D tentatively TRBD1 or TRBD2 (5 bases each). The J call may be faulty, since TRBJ2-7 better matches the DNA end. This CDR3 comprises 15 residues. Germline assignment: CDR1 SGHVS and CDR2 FNYEAQ. The CDR3: CASSFGTTTYNEQYF. CDR3 coding DNA: TGTGCCAGCAGCTTCGGGACCACCACCTACAATGAGCAGTACTTC.

This clonotype has at least ten counts. The V gene is TRBV27, the J gene TRBJ2-1, with D unresolved. The CDR3 spans 15 residues. CDR1 is MNHEY and CDR2 is SMNVEV in the germline V gene (reference sequence). Deletions cut 3 bases from V and 5 bases from J, with 14 bases between. The CDR3 protein is CASSLWLPSHNEQFF. CDR3 DNA: TGTGCCAGCAGTTTGTGGCTACCGAGCCACAATGAGCAGTTCTTC.

This clonotype was picked up many times. The V gene is TRBV5-4, the J gene TRBJ2-1; 9 bases line up with TRBD2. This CDR3 has 15 amino acids. Germline loops: CDR1 SGHNT, CDR2 YYREEE (reference sequence). After removal of 4 bases from V and 4 bases from J, the junction contained 6 bases not matched to a gene. The CDR3 loop is CASSRRTSVYNEQFF. For the CDR3, the DNA is TGTGCCAGCAGCCGTCGGACTAGCGTATACAATGAGCAGTTCTTC.

In this sample, this clonotype is medium-sized. CDR3 sequence reads: CASSPQTAPNEQFF. CDR3 nucleotide sequence: TGTGCCAGCAGCCCACAGACAGCGCCGAATGAGCAGTTCTTC. The rearrangement joins TRBV7-9 to TRBJ2-1, with D tentatively TRBD1 (5 bases). V lost 5 bases to trimming and J lost 7 bases, with 15 bases between them. Germline CDR1 is SEHNR and CDR2 is FQNEAQ (reference sequence). CDR3 length: 14 amino acids.

A remark on this clonotype: A much larger clone differs by one base, so this may be a read error. The genes are TRBV5-6 and TRBJ2-3; D ambiguous. Germline V gene sequence: CDR1 SGHDT, CDR2 YYEEEE. V lost 1 base and J 14 bases, leaving 20 bases between the germline ends. The length of the CDR3 is 14 residues. CDR3 DNA sequence: TGTGCCAGCAGCTTGACTACAACTAATGAAAAACTGTATTTT. This sequence encodes CASSLTTTNEKLYF.